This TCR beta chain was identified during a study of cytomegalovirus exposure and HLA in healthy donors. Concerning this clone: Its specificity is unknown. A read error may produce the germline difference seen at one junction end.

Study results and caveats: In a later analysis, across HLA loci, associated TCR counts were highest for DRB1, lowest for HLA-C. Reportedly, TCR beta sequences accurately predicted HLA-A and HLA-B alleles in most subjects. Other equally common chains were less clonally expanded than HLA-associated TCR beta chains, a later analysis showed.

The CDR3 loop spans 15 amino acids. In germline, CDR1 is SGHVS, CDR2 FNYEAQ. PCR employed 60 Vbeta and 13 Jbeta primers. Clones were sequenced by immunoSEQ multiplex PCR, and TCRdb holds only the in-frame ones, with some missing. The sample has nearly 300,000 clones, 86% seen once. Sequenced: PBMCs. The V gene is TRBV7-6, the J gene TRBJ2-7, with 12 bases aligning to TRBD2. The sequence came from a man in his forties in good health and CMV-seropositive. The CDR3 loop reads CASSLAGGTSYEQYF. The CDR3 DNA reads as TGTGCCAGCAGCCTAGCGGGAGGGACCTCCTACGAGCAGTACTTC.